A single sample gave rise to the 15 T cell receptor beta chains below, sequenced in a study of blood T cells in healthy people across ages. For the second PCR, which ran for 7 to 11 cycles, a sample-barcoded 5' primer and a J-beta primer mix were used. TCRdb independently ran MiXCR on the 5' RACE reads; one entry per CDR3 protein. Of 750,000 to 950,000 distinct CDR3 sequences detected, 25% to 35% appear once; the ten largest clones hold 10%. This same sample was also taken into another study, of T cells of mothers and their children.

The material sequenced was blood. These receptors were collected from a woman in her 40s in good health.

This clonotype was picked up a small number of times. The J gene is TRBJ2-3, the V gene TRBV4-3, with D perhaps being TRBD1 or TRBD2 (5 bases each). Trimming shortened V by 4 bases and J by 5 bases, and 19 bases separated the two germline ends. The CDR3 spans 16 residues. Germline CDR1 and CDR2: LGHNA and YSLEER. In DNA form, the CDR3 reads TGCGCCAGCAGCCCCCAACCGGGACGTTGGGGAGATACGCAGTATTTT. Translation: CASSPQPGRWGDTQYF.

This clonotype appeared a few times. The chain links TRBV27 to TRBJ1-6; possible D gene TRBD1, 5 bases. Germline CDR1 and CDR2: MNHEY and SMNVEV (reference sequence). Trimming removed 4 bases at V and 0 bases at J, with 16 bases between. CDR3 length: 18 amino acids. In DNA, the CDR3 is TGTGCCAGCAGTTCCCGACAGTCCTCGAGCTCCTATAATTCACCCCTCCACTTT. It encodes CASSSRQSSSSYNSPLHF.

The chain uses TRBV7-9 and TRBJ1-1; D unclear. Between the trimmed V and J ends, which lost 5 bases and 7 bases, there was a span of 14 bases. The CDR3 totals 13 residues. CDR1 and CDR2 from the germline V gene are SEHNR and FQNEAQ (reference sequence). CDR3 nucleotides: TGTGCCAGCAGCCACCCCAGATCTAGTGAAGCTTTCTTT. It translates to CASSHPRSSEAFF.

This clonotype has a count of ten or more. V is TRBV7-9 and J is TRBJ2-3, with a tentative D call TRBD1 (6 bases). Trimming cost V 5 bases and J 2 bases, with 14 bases left between them. This CDR3 spans 15 amino acids. CDR1 and CDR2 (germline): SEHNR, FQNEAQ (reference sequence). The CDR3 sequence: CASSPDRTTTDTQYF. The DNA of the CDR3 is TGTGCCAGCAGCCCCGACAGGACCACCACAGATACGCAGTATTTT.

The rearrangement links TRBV9 to TRBJ2-1; 13 nucleotides agree with TRBD2. The CDR3 runs 17 residues. The germline gives CDR1 SGDLS, CDR2 YYNGEE. V was clipped by 4 bases and J by 8 bases; unmatched bases: 12. The CDR3 DNA is TGTGCCAGCAGCATACTAGCGGGGGGGCCGGGGCGCTATGAGCAGTTCTTC. Its protein is CASSILAGGPGRYEQFF.

The chain uses TRBV7-2 and TRBJ2-4; TRBD1 might be the D (6 bases). The J call may be mistaken, given a closer DNA end match to TRBJ2-7. Germline CDR1 SGHTA, CDR2 FQGNSA. The CDR3 is 15 residues long. In nucleotides, the CDR3 is TGTGCCAGCAGCATATACAGGGAATTCTCCTACGAGCAGTACTTC. It encodes CASSIYREFSYEQYF.

This clonotype occurred a few times. The chain couples TRBV2 to TRBJ1-2; 9 bases fit TRBD1. The CDR3 is made up of 14 amino acids. Trimming took 6 bases from V and 8 from J; bases not matched to a gene: 10. Germline loops: CDR1 SNHLY, CDR2 FYNNEI. The CDR3 spells CASRLRQGGEGYTF. CDR3 DNA: TGTGCCAGCAGGCTCCGACAGGGGGGAGAAGGCTACACCTTC.

This clonotype turned up a few times. The chain joins TRBV7-9 to TRBJ1-5; D is undetermined. Germline V lookup: CDR1 SEHNR, CDR2 FQNEAQ (reference sequence). The germline V and J ends were trimmed by 4 bases and 0 bases, with 10 bases remaining between them. CDR3 length equals 15 residues. The CDR3 region is CASSSSGFSNQPQHF. The CDR3 DNA reads TGTGCCAGCAGCTCCAGCGGTTTTAGCAATCAGCCCCAGCATTTT.

About this clonotype itself: This may come from a read error, since a much larger clone is one base off. The chain employs TRBV4-3 and TRBJ2-7; the D gene is possibly TRBD1 (6 bases). The CDR3 covers 15 residues. Trimming shortened V by 4 bases and J by 3 bases, and 16 bases separated the two germline ends. The germline V gene encodes CDR1 LGHNA and CDR2 YSLEER. CDR3 sequence: CASSPSNRESYEQYF. The CDR3 DNA reads as TGCGCCAGCAGCCCGTCCAACAGGGAGAGCTACGAGCAGTACTTC.

This clonotype was seen only a few times. The chain employs TRBV10-2 and TRBJ1-2; no definite D call. This CDR3 has 15 residues. The V end was cut by 4 bases, the J end by 8 bases, with 20 bases between. Looked up from germline, CDR1 is WSHSY and CDR2 is SAAADI. CDR3 sequence (DNA): TGCGCCAGCAGTGGTCTAGGAGACACTACTCGGGGCTACACCTTC. It is translated as CASSGLGDTTRGYTF.

V gene TRBV20-1 combines with J gene TRBJ1-5, with TRBD1 as a possible D gene (5 bases). The CDR3 extends over 13 amino acids. Per the germline V gene, CDR1 is DFQATT and CDR2 is SNEGSKA (reference sequence). Between the trimmed V and J ends, which lost 4 bases and 1 base, there was a span of 8 bases. This CDR3 reads CSATWGSNQPQHF. Here the CDR3 DNA reads TGCAGTGCTACTTGGGGCAGCAATCAGCCCCAGCATTTT.

This clonotype has ten or more counts. The chain joins TRBV12-3 or TRBV12-4 to TRBJ1-2, with TRBD1 matching over 7 bases. The ends lost 4 bases at V and 7 bases at J; junction bases unmatched: 12. This CDR3 comprises 15 residues. The CDR3 sequence: CASSSGQVLIGGYTF. The CDR3, as DNA: TGTGCCAGCAGTTCAGGACAGGTGCTAATCGGTGGCTACACCTTC.

This clonotype has just a few counts. The gene calls are TRBV15 and TRBJ2-7; D is uncertain. CDR3 length: 14 amino acids. Trimming removed 0 bases from V and 4 bases from J, with 10 bases in between. Germline assignment: CDR1 LNHNV and CDR2 YYDKDF (reference sequence). CDR3 loop: CATSRDVPLYEQYF. For the CDR3, the DNA is TGTGCCACCAGCAGAGATGTCCCTCTATACGAGCAGTACTTC.

This clonotype has a count of ten or more. V is TRBV7-9 and J is TRBJ1-2; D is ambiguous. Germline lookup yields CDR1 SEHNR and CDR2 FQNEAQ (reference sequence). V was pared by 1 base and J by 4 bases, with 13 bases between. The CDR3 totals 15 residues. CDR3 coding DNA: TGTGCCAGCAGCTTAGAAGAGGCCCTACTCTATGGCTACACCTTC. Encoded protein: CASSLEEALLYGYTF.

As to this clonotype: Compared with germline, one end of the junction differs, possibly owing to a read error. The chain couples TRBV4-3 to TRBJ2-7; D is unresolved. The CDR3 has 15 residues. Germline V gene data show CDR1 as LGHNA and CDR2 as YSLEER. DNA of the CDR3: TGCGCCGGCAGCCAAGACCCAGGAAATTCCTACGAGCAGTACTTC. Translation gives CAGSQDPGNSYEQYF.